Listed below are T cell receptor beta chains from one sample, sequenced in a study of blood T cells in healthy people across ages. TCRdb used MiXCR to reprocess the 5' RACE reads, holding one entry per CDR3 protein. Counted here are about 1,800,000 distinct CDR3 sequences, approximately 30% occurring once; the ten biggest clones make up approximately 7.7%. The sequenced sample was blood. The origin of the receptors is a woman aged 30 to 39 in good health. CDR3s include the opening cysteine and the closing phenylalanine or tryptophan. Each record gives: J gene, D gene, clone size, V gene, CDR3 protein, CDR3 DNA. A D gene is named only where the DNA matches it firmly. Clone sizes are given selectively: once, few, many, or a class where the clone is expanded.

J: TRBJ2-3
D: .
size: .
V: TRBV6-4
CDR3: CASSEQGEFWPDTQYF
DNA: TGTGCCAGCAGTGAACAGGGAGAGTTTTGGCCAGATACGCAGTATTTT

J: TRBJ1-5
D: .
size: few
V: TRBV24-1
CDR3: CATSEQGDSNQPQHF
DNA: TGTGCCACCAGTGAGCAGGGCGATAGCAATCAGCCCCAGCATTTT

J: TRBJ2-4
D: TRBD2
size: many
V: TRBV7-2
CDR3: CASSLHGRRGSGYIQYF
DNA: TGTGCCAGCAGCTTACACGGCCGCCGGGGTAGCGGGTACATTCAGTACTTC

J: TRBJ2-3
D: .
size: .
V: TRBV20-1
CDR3: CSARSWRGRKTSTDTQYF
DNA: TGCAGTGCTAGATCTTGGCGGGGCCGAAAGACTAGCACAGATACGCAGTATTTT

J: TRBJ2-1
D: .
size: few
V: TRBV7-9
CDR3: CASRTTTYNEQFF
DNA: TGTGCCAGCAGGACTACCACCTACAATGAGCAGTTCTTC

J: TRBJ2-2
D: .
size: .
V: TRBV6-5
CDR3: CASRATDSPGELFF
DNA: TGTGCCAGCAGGGCCACGGATTCACCGGGGGAGCTGTTTTTT

J: TRBJ2-5
D: .
size: few
V: TRBV5-1
CDR3: CASSSPGVIGEQYF
DNA: TGCGCCAGCAGCTCTCCGGGGGTAATCGGTGAGCAGTACTTC

J: TRBJ1-4
D: .
size: few
V: TRBV7-9
CDR3: CASSKQGTATNEKLFF
DNA: TGTGCCAGCAGCAAACAGGGAACAGCAACTAATGAAAAACTGTTTTTT

J: TRBJ1-4
D: TRBD1
size: few
V: TRBV28
CDR3: CASSSTGTANEKLFF
DNA: TGTGCCAGCAGTTCCACCGGGACAGCTAATGAAAAACTGTTTTTT

J: TRBJ1-6
D: .
size: few
V: TRBV4-1
CDR3: CASSRPGRLDSPLHF
DNA: TGCGCCAGCAGCCGCCCGGGACGACTCGATTCACCCCTCCACTTT